The rows below give T cell receptor beta chains drawn from one sample of a study of blood T cell repertoires in COVID-19. Profiling relied on immunoSEQ multiplex PCR, and the TCRdb table lists in-frame clones only, not all of them. The sample includes some 200,000 clones, around 82% of them seen just once. Sequenced: peripheral blood. All receptors derive from a woman aged 60 to 75 with acute or convalescent COVID-19. Each CDR3 is given with its conserved first and last residue. D genes are given only for firm matches. Clone size is shown for a subset of rows, as once, few, many or a class of expanded clone.

CDR3nt	CDR3aa	v_gene	j_gene	abundance	d_gene
TGTGCCAGCAGCCAAGATCGGGTGAGGCGCTGGAGCTCCTATAATTCACCCCTCCACTTT	CASSQDRVRRWSSYNSPLHF	TRBV3-1/TRBV3-2	TRBJ1-6	-	-
TGTGCCAGCAGTTTAAGGGGGAATCAGCCCCAGCATTTT	CASSLRGNQPQHF	TRBV27	TRBJ1-5	few	-
TGCGCCAGCAGCGTTGAAATCGGGATCGGGGAGCAGTACTTC	CASSVEIGIGEQYF	TRBV5-1	TRBJ2-7	-	-
TGTGCCAGTAGTATCCGAGGGGGCTTAGGTGAGCAGTTCTTC	CASSIRGGLGEQFF	TRBV19	TRBJ2-1	-	TRBD1
TGTGCCAGCAGCCAAGTCCAGGGGGTAGGAGTGAGCGGGGCCAACGTCCTGACTTTC	CASSQVQGVGVSGANVLTF	TRBV4-2	TRBJ2-6	-	TRBD1
TGCAGCGTTTCCACAGGGGGGAGCTCCTACGAGCAGTACTTC	CSVSTGGSSYEQYF	TRBV29-1	TRBJ2-7	few	TRBD1
TGTGCCAGCAGCTTAGTCTCAAGCGCTGAAGCTTTCTTT	CASSLVSSAEAFF	TRBV7-8	TRBJ1-1	-	-
TGTGCCAGCAGCCCGCCGAGTCGTTTAGCCAAAAACATTCAGTACTTC	CASSPPSRLAKNIQYF	TRBV3-1/TRBV3-2	TRBJ2-4	-	-
TGTGCCAGCAGCTTTTCGACAGGGGGCGATTCACCCCTCCACTTT	CASSFSTGGDSPLHF	TRBV5-4	TRBJ1-6	-	TRBD1
TGTGCCAGCTCACCGAGGGGACAGCCGGACACTGAAGCTTTCTTT	CASSPRGQPDTEAFF	TRBV18	TRBJ1-1	-	TRBD1
TGTGCCAGTACGCCCTTGGGGGGGAATGGCTACACCTTC	CASTPLGGNGYTF	TRBV19	TRBJ1-2	-	-
TGTGCCAGCAGCCCAGGAAACACCATATATTTT	CASSPGNTIYF	TRBV3-1/TRBV3-2	TRBJ1-3	-	-
TGTGCCAGCAGCAAACTGCAGGGGACTGAAGCTTTCTTT	CASSKLQGTEAFF	TRBV3-1/TRBV3-2	TRBJ1-1	few	-
TGTGCCAGCAGCTTAGACGGACTAGATCCGTTATACACAGATACGCAGTATTTT	CASSLDGLDPLYTDTQYF	TRBV7-3	TRBJ2-3	few	TRBD2
TGTGCCACCAGCAGCGGACAGGGGAGAAGAACTGAAGCTTTCTTT	CATSSGQGRRTEAFF	TRBV15	TRBJ1-1	once	TRBD1
TGTGCCAGCAGTGAACCGAGCGACTATAATTCACCCCTCCACTTT	CASSEPSDYNSPLHF	TRBV6-1	TRBJ1-6	-	-
TGTGCCAGCAGTTACTCGGGACAGGGCGCATTCTACGAGCAGTACTTC	CASSYSGQGAFYEQYF	TRBV6-2/TRBV6-3	TRBJ2-7	-	TRBD1
TGTGCCAGCAGTTCCCCTGGGGAGGGGGAGCTGTTTTTT	CASSSPGEGELFF	TRBV6-5	TRBJ2-2	-	-
TGTGCCACCAGCAGAGTTAGGGGGGGGACATACAATGAGCAGTTCTTC	CATSRVRGGTYNEQFF	TRBV15	TRBJ2-1	-	-
TGTGCCAGCAGCTTATTCAGCGGCCGGGAGCTGTTTTTT	CASSLFSGRELFF	TRBV7-2	TRBJ2-2	-	-
TGTGCCAGCAGCTCGTGGGGCCTCCAAGAGACCCAGTACTTC	CASSSWGLQETQYF	TRBV7-9	TRBJ2-5	-	-
TGTGCCAGCTCACCGGGACTAGCGGGGGGGTATGAGCAGTTCTTC	CASSPGLAGGYEQFF	TRBV18	TRBJ2-1	-	TRBD2
TGTGCCAGCAGTTTGTTCTCCAGGGGGTCAGGTTCCTACGAGCAGTACTTC	CASSLFSRGSGSYEQYF	TRBV28	TRBJ2-7	once	TRBD1
TGTGCCATCAGGGCGATGGAGAATTCACCCCTCCACTTT	CAIRAMENSPLHF	TRBV10-3	TRBJ1-6	-	-
TGCGCCAGCAGCCCCGGGGACTTGATCATGAACACTGAAGCTTTCTTT	CASSPGDLIMNTEAFF	TRBV5-1	TRBJ1-1	once	-
TGTGCCAGCGCGGGGGTTGAGCAGTTCTTC	CASAGVEQFF	TRBV10-3	TRBJ2-1	-	TRBD2
TGTGCCAGGCAGAGGACAGCCCTGTGCGAGCAGTACTTC	CARQRTALCEQYF	TRBV27	TRBJ2-7	-	-
TGCGCCAGCAGCTTTTGGCGGGGGGGCCAAGAGACCCAGTACTTC	CASSFWRGGQETQYF	TRBV5-1	TRBJ2-5	-	TRBD2
TGTGCCAGTGCACCGACAGGGGGGTTCACTGAAGCTTTCTTT	CASAPTGGFTEAFF	TRBV19	TRBJ1-1	-	TRBD1
TGTGCCAGCAGGTCCGGGACTCTAAGCACAGATACGCAGTATTTT	CASRSGTLSTDTQYF	TRBV2	TRBJ2-3	-	-
TGTGCCAGTAGCCTAGGGACAGGGGCGCGGGGAGAAGCTTTCTTT	CASSLGTGARGEAFF	TRBV19	TRBJ1-1	-	TRBD1
TGTGCCAGTAGGGCGGGGGTAGTAGCTTTCTTT	CASRAGVVAFF	TRBV19	TRBJ1-1	-	-
TGTGCCAGTAGTATCCTGGACAGGGGGGGAACTGAAGCTTTCTTT	CASSILDRGGTEAFF	TRBV19	TRBJ1-1	-	TRBD1